Below are 3 T cell receptor beta chains sequenced from a single sample in a study of OX40 agonist ivuxolimab in advanced cancers. This table comes from immunoSEQ multiplex PCR, and its TCRdb copy is limited to in-frame clones, with some not included. The sample has 79,000 or so clones, about 89% seen once. The sample was CD4+ or CD8+ T cells sorted from blood, taken in a trial of the OX40 agonist ivuxolimab. These receptors all stem from an adult with an advanced solid tumor such as melanoma, head and neck, liver or kidney cancer.

CDR3 residues: CASSWTGATNTGELFF. CDR3 sequence (DNA): TGCGCCAGCAGCTGGACAGGGGCCACGAACACCGGGGAGCTGTTTTTT. The V and J genes are TRBV5-1 and TRBJ2-2; 9 nucleotides agree with TRBD1. Germline CDR1 reads SGHRS; CDR2 reads YFSETQ. V shed 3 bases, J shed 0 bases, and the junction held 3 bases outside the gene matches. The length of the CDR3 is 16 residues.

The chain has TRBV18 and TRBJ2-1; 11 nucleotides match TRBD2. Germline-derived CDR1 and CDR2 are KGHSH and LQKENI. CDR3 length equals 16 residues. Trimming removed 1 base from V and 8 bases from J; junction bases left unmatched: 7. CDR3 bases: TGTGCCAGCTCACCACGGTCTACTAGCGGGAGCTATGAGCAGTTCTTC. As protein: CASSPRSTSGSYEQFF. Complete variable domain (other parts from reference TRBV18 and TRBJ2-1): NAGVMQNPRHLVRRRGQEARLRCSPMKGHSHVYWYRQLPEEGLKFMVYLQKENIIDESGMPKERFSAEFPKEGPSILRIQQVVRGDSAAYFCASSPRSTSGSYEQFFGPGTRLTVL.

The rearrangement joins TRBV28 to TRBJ2-7; 7 bases align to TRBD1. Germline CDR1 reads MDHEN; CDR2 reads SYDVKM. The CDR3 has 14 amino acids. After removal of 7 bases from V and 0 bases from J, the junction contained 6 bases not matched to a gene. In DNA form, the CDR3 reads TGTGCCAGCATCGAATCAGGGGGCTCCTACGAGCAGTACTTC. This codes for CASIESGGSYEQYF.